These T cell receptor beta chains were read from a single sample in a study of T cell repertoires in cytomegalovirus infection. A single record per CDR3 protein comes from TCRdb applying MiXCR to the reads. The sample includes over 150,000 distinct CDR3 sequences, around 20% of them seen just once. The sample was PBMCs. Receptors were obtained from a human donor in good health (CMV status not recorded). Some clones in this sample may be carry-over from other donors' samples. CDR3s include the opening cysteine and the closing phenylalanine or tryptophan. The D gene is left open where the match is weak. Only part of the rows carry a size: once, few, many, or a class if the clone is expanded.

.,TRBV19,.,15,TRBJ1-3,TGTGCCAGCCGTCCGAGAACCAACTCTGGAAACACCATATATTTT,CASRPRTNSGNTIYF
.,TRBV7-7,TRBD2,18,TRBJ2-2,TGTGCCAGCAGCCCCTCCCCTTCAGCGGGGGGCCACACCGGGGAGCTGTTTTTT,CASSPSPSAGGHTGELFF
few,TRBV7-6,.,13,TRBJ2-1,TGTGCCAGCAGCCCCGGCGGTTTCAATGAGCAGTTCTTC,CASSPGGFNEQFF
.,TRBV14,TRBD1,13,TRBJ1-1,TGTGCCAGCCCAACAGGGGGCGTCACTGAAGCTTTCTTT,CASPTGGVTEAFF
.,TRBV18,.,14,TRBJ2-2,TGTGCCAGCTCATTGGACCACGGTACCGGGGAGCTGTTTTTT,CASSLDHGTGELFF
.,TRBV14,TRBD2,14,TRBJ2-3,TGTGCCAGCAGACCCTGGGAGGGTGCAGATACGCAGTATTTT,CASRPWEGADTQYF
.,TRBV2,.,14,TRBJ2-2,TGTGCCAGCAGTGAAAAAAGGTCCACCGGGGAGCTGTTTTTT,CASSEKRSTGELFF
many,TRBV7-6,TRBD1,14,TRBJ2-7,TGTGCCAGCAGCCTGGGACAGGGGGGCTACGAGCAGTACTTC,CASSLGQGGYEQYF
.,TRBV4-1,TRBD2,20,TRBJ2-2,TGCGCCAGCAGCCACGCCCCGGGACTAGCGGGAGGGCGGGACACCGGGGAGCTGTTTTTT,CASSHAPGLAGGRDTGELFF
.,TRBV18,.,14,TRBJ1-1,TGTGCCAGCTCACCCCCCGGGGGGTACACTGAAGCTTTCTTT,CASSPPGGYTEAFF
.,TRBV12-3/TRBV12-4,.,14,TRBJ1-2,TGTGCCAGCAGTTACCTTACAGGGAGCTATGGCTACACCTTC,CASSYLTGSYGYTF
.,TRBV11-2,TRBD2,16,TRBJ2-1,TGTGCCAGCAGCTCAAGACTAGCGGGGGTCTACAATGAGCAGTTCTTC,CASSSRLAGVYNEQFF
many,TRBV12-3/TRBV12-4,.,17,TRBJ2-1,TGTGCCAGCAGTTTTGTTCAGTCGAGCGGGTCGTACAATGAGCAGTTCTTC,CASSFVQSSGSYNEQFF
.,TRBV11-1,.,16,TRBJ1-1,.,CASSIRFGAPNTEAFF
many,TRBV28,TRBD2,15,TRBJ2-1,TGTGCCAGCAGTCAGACTAGCGGGCTTTACAATGAGCAGTTCTTC,CASSQTSGLYNEQFF
.,TRBV29-1,.,13,TRBJ1-1,TGCAGCGCTGAACAGGGCCTGGGGACTGAAGCTTTCTTT,CSAEQGLGTEAFF
many,TRBV7-8,.,14,TRBJ2-3,TGTGCCAGCAGCCCGAGGGCCCGCACAGATACGCAGTATTTT,CASSPRARTDTQYF
.,TRBV7-6,TRBD1,15,TRBJ1-5,TGTGCCAGCAGCACCATGACAGGGGGCAATCAGCCCCAGCATTTT,CASSTMTGGNQPQHF
once,TRBV5-4,TRBD1,15,TRBJ2-7,TGTGCCAGCAGCTTGCCGAGGGGGCGGGCCTACGAGCAGTACTTC,CASSLPRGRAYEQYF
.,TRBV29-1,.,11,TRBJ1-1,TGCAGCGTTGAGGTGAACACTGAAGCTTTCTTT,CSVEVNTEAFF
.,TRBV7-3,.,14,TRBJ2-2,TGTGCCAGCAGCCCCACAGCGAACACCGGGGAGCTGTTTTTT,CASSPTANTGELFF
many,TRBV7-2,.,15,TRBJ2-1,TGTGCCAGCAGCGCGAGCTCGGGGTATTACAATGAGCAGTTCTTC,CASSASSGYYNEQFF
many,TRBV7-2,.,13,TRBJ1-2,TGTGCCAGCAGCCCAGGGAGGAGGGACGGCTACACCTTC,CASSPGRRDGYTF
.,TRBV12-3/TRBV12-4,TRBD2,16,TRBJ2-1,TGTGCCAGCAGTCGGGGGGGACTAGCGGGCTACAATGAGCAGTTCTTC,CASSRGGLAGYNEQFF
few,TRBV11-2,TRBD1,17,TRBJ2-1,TGTGCCAGCAGCTTATATGGGTCGACAGGGCGGGCGCGCGAGCAGTTCTTC,CASSLYGSTGRAREQFF
.,TRBV4-1,.,15,TRBJ1-5,TGCGCCAGCAGCCAAGTTGCGGGTCCCGGGCAGCCCCAGCATTTT,CASSQVAGPGQPQHF
.,TRBV28,TRBD1,15,TRBJ2-3,TGTGCCAGCAGAAAGACAGGGAAGAGCACAGATACGCAGTATTTT,CASRKTGKSTDTQYF
few,TRBV5-1,.,14,TRBJ2-5,TGCGCCAGCAGTCGCGAACAGGGTGGTGAGACCCAGTACTTC,CASSREQGGETQYF
.,TRBV20-1,TRBD2,17,TRBJ2-1,TGCAGTGCTACGGGACTAGCGGGGGGGCAGGTCTACAATGAGCAGTTCTTC,CSATGLAGGQVYNEQFF
few,TRBV11-3,.,14,TRBJ2-1,TGTGCCAGCAGTCAGTTGCAGGGATGGGATGAGCAGTTCTTC,CASSQLQGWDEQFF
few,TRBV5-1,.,15,TRBJ1-2,TGCGCCAGCAGCATCGTACCGGGACCCGACGGGGGCTACACCTTC,CASSIVPGPDGGYTF
many,TRBV7-2,.,13,TRBJ1-2,TGTGCCAGCAGCGCGAGTCGAGATTATGGCTACACCTTC,CASSASRDYGYTF
many,TRBV6-1,TRBD2,14,TRBJ2-5,TGTGCCAGCAGTGTGCAGGTCGGGAGGGAGACCCAGTACTTC,CASSVQVGRETQYF
few,TRBV5-4,.,15,TRBJ1-2,TGTGCCAGCAGCTTTCCCGGGACTCCAAGCTATGGCTACACCTTC,CASSFPGTPSYGYTF
many,TRBV7-2,TRBD1,14,TRBJ1-1,TGTGCCAGCAGCGAGCACAGGGGGGACACTGAAGCTTTCTTT,CASSEHRGDTEAFF
.,TRBV14,.,13,TRBJ1-5,TGTGCCAGCAGCCAATTCCGGGGCCAGCCCCAGCATTTT,CASSQFRGQPQHF
many,TRBV6-4,TRBD2,16,TRBJ2-1,TGTGCCAGCAGTGAAGACGCGGGGGGGCCTTACAATGAGCAGTTCTTC,CASSEDAGGPYNEQFF
.,TRBV29-1,.,13,TRBJ2-1,TGCAGCGTTGAAAGGGGGGGGTACAATGAGCAGTTCTTC,CSVERGGYNEQFF
many,TRBV7-2,.,15,TRBJ1-5,TGTGCCAGCAGCTTAGGTGACACAGGTGGGCAGCCCCAGCATTTT,CASSLGDTGGQPQHF
few,TRBV27,TRBD1,12,TRBJ1-6,TGTGCCAGTCAGGGGGAGGGTTCACCCCTCCACTTT,CASQGEGSPLHF
.,TRBV20-1,TRBD2,15,TRBJ2-7,TGCAGTGCTAGACGACCTAGCGGGAGGGACTACGAGCAGTACTTC,CSARRPSGRDYEQYF
.,TRBV12-3/TRBV12-4,.,12,TRBJ1-1,TGTGCCAGCAGCTTCGGGAATCTCGAAGCTTTCTTT,CASSFGNLEAFF
.,TRBV29-1,.,13,TRBJ2-3,TGCAGCGTTTCCGGGACACTGAGGGATACGCAGTATTTT,CSVSGTLRDTQYF
few,TRBV14,.,15,TRBJ2-5,TGTGCCAGCAGCCAAGGTGCAGGGCCCAGGGAGACCCAGTACTTC,CASSQGAGPRETQYF
.,TRBV2,.,13,TRBJ1-1,TGTGCCAGCAGTGAAGCACCTTACCTCGAAGCTTTCTTT,CASSEAPYLEAFF
many,TRBV7-9,TRBD1,14,TRBJ2-2,TGTGCCAGCAGCCGACAGGGATCCACCGGGGAGCTGTTTTTT,CASSRQGSTGELFF
few,TRBV20-1,TRBD2,15,TRBJ2-5,TGCAGTGTCGATGCGACTAGCGGGGGGCAAGAGACCCAGTACTTC,CSVDATSGGQETQYF
.,TRBV5-7,TRBD2,15,TRBJ2-5,TGTGCCAGCAGCTTGGCAGGACTAGCGGCGGAGACCCAGTACTTC,CASSLAGLAAETQYF